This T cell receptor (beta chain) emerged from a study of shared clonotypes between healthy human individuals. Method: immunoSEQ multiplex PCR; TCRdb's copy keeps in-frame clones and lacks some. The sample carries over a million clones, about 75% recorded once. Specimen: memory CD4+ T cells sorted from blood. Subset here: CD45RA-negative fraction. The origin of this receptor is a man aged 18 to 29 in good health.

Written as DNA, the CDR3 is TGTGCCAGCAGCTTAGGAGGGGATATTGGAAACACCATATATTTT. Its protein is CASSLGGDIGNTIYF. The chain is built from TRBV7-9 and TRBJ1-3, with D maybe TRBD1 (5 bases). The CDR3 has 15 residues. In germline, CDR1 is SEHNR, CDR2 FQNEAQ (reference sequence). V dropped 1 base and J dropped 3 bases, with 10 bases sitting between them.